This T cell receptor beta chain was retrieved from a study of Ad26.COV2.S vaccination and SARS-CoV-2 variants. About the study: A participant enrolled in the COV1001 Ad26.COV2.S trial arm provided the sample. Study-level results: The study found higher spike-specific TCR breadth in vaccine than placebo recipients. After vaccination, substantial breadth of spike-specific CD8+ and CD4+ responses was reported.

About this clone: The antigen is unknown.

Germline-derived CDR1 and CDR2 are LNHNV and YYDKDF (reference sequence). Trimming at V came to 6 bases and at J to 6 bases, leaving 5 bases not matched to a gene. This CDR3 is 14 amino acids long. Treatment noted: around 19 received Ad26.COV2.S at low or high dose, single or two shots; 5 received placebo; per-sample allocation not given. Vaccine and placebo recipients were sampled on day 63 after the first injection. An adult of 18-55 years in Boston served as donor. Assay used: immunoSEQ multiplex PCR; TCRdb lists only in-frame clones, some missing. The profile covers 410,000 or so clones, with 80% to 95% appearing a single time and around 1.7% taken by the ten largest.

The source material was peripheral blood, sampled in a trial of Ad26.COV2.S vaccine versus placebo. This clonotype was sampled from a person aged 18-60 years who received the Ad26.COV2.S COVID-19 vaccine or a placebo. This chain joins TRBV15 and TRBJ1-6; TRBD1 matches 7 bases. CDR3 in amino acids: CATRRTGTNSPLHF. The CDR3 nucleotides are TGTGCCACCAGACGGACAGGAACTAATTCACCCCTCCACTTT.